One and the same sample provided the 27 T cell receptor beta chains below, sequenced in a study of control samples from healthy donors and cancer patients. Produced via immunoSEQ multiplex PCR; TCRdb's table is partial and in-frame only. The data contain about 120,000 clones, less than 90% of them singletons. Input material: blood. The source is a man aged 18 to 30 in good health.

CDR3 nucleotides: TGTGCCATCCGGGGGGACGGCGCCTACAATGAGCAGTTCTTC. Protein product: CAIRGDGAYNEQFF. The chain combines TRBV10-3 with TRBJ2-1, with 7 bases aligning to TRBD2. The ends lost 8 bases at V and 2 bases at J; junction bases unmatched: 6. The CDR3 loop spans 14 amino acids. The germline gives CDR1 ENHRY, CDR2 SYGVKD.

This chain joins TRBV27 and TRBJ2-7; D is possibly TRBD2 (6 bases). V shed 1 base and J shed 3 bases, with 13 bases lying between them. The CDR3 length is 15 residues. Germline CDR1 is MNHEY and CDR2 is SMNVEV (reference sequence). In nucleotides, the CDR3 is TGTGCCAGCAGTTTATTTACTAGCTCGATCTACGAGCAGTACTTC. Amino acids: CASSLFTSSIYEQYF.

The chain combines TRBV5-1 with TRBJ2-1; D is perhaps TRBD1 or TRBD2 (5 bases each). The CDR3 runs 15 residues. Germline V gives CDR1 SGHRS, CDR2 YFSETQ. The V end lost 7 bases, the J end lost 0 bases, and 14 bases lay between the germline ends. The chain's CDR3 is CASSMGESSYNEQFF. CDR3 DNA: TGCGCCAGCTCGATGGGGGAGAGCTCCTACAATGAGCAGTTCTTC.

The CDR3 DNA sequence: TGTGCCAGCAGCCCTCTCCAAGCGGGACGCCCTGACCCCGGGGAGCTGTTTTTT. Translation gives CASSPLQAGRPDPGELFF. This rearrangement joins TRBV3-1 (or the pseudogene TRBV3-2) to TRBJ2-2, with 7 nucleotides matching TRBD2. CDR3 length: 18 amino acids. CDR1 is LGHDT, CDR2 YNNKEL, per germline (reference sequence). Losses at the gene ends were 4 bases for V and 6 bases for J; bases not matched to a gene: 17.

The V and J genes are TRBV6-5 and TRBJ2-7; D might be TRBD2 (7 bases). Between the trimmed V and J ends, which lost 8 bases and 2 bases, there was a span of 16 bases. Germline V lookup: CDR1 MNHEY, CDR2 SVGAGI. The CDR3 totals 14 residues. The CDR3 reads CASLRGGGAYEQYF. As DNA, the CDR3 is TGTGCCAGCCTTCGAGGCGGGGGCGCCTACGAGCAGTACTTC.

The chain combines TRBV7-9 with TRBJ2-1; D unresolved. V was cut by 5 bases and J by 6 bases, with 11 bases left in between. Per the germline V gene, CDR1 is SEHNR and CDR2 is FQNEAQ (reference sequence). CDR3 length equals 13 residues. CDR3 nucleotides: TGTGCCAGCAGCCGCACAGTAGGCAATGAGCAGTTCTTC. As protein: CASSRTVGNEQFF.

This chain links TRBV19 with TRBJ1-4; D is unresolved. V was cut by 3 bases and J by 2 bases, with 16 bases left in between. The CDR3 length is 17 residues. Germline V gene data show CDR1 as LNHDA and CDR2 as SQIVND (reference sequence). The CDR3, as DNA: TGTGCCAGTAGTATCCTGGGTTTTGGGAGGACTAATGAAAAACTGTTTTTT. This translates into CASSILGFGRTNEKLFF.

The V and J genes are TRBV5-4 and TRBJ2-7, with 9 bases that match TRBD1. Germline trimming cut 4 bases from V and 5 bases from J; bases unmatched to any gene: 7. This CDR3 region has 14 residues. Per germline, CDR1 SGHNT and CDR2 YYREEE (reference sequence). The CDR3 protein is CASSPRDRVDEQYF. The CDR3 DNA is TGTGCCAGCAGCCCAAGGGACAGGGTGGACGAGCAGTACTTC. Based on the CDR3 plus reference TRBV5-4 and TRBJ2-7, the full variable domain is ETGVTQSPTHLIKTRGQQVTLRCSSQSGHNTVSWYQQALGQGPQFIFQYYREEENGRGNFPPRFSGLQFPNYSSELNVNALELDDSALYLCASSPRDRVDEQYFGPGTRLTVT.

The chain combines TRBV9 with TRBJ2-1, with 10 bases fitting TRBD2. This CDR3 spans 15 amino acids. Trimming at V came to 3 bases and at J to 6 bases, leaving 6 bases not matched to a gene. CDR1 is SGDLS, CDR2 YYNGEE, per germline. CDR3 nucleotides: TGTGCCAGCAGCGCAACCGGGACTAGCGCCAATGAGCAGTTCTTC. It codes for CASSATGTSANEQFF.

The chain combines TRBV5-1 with TRBJ2-1; D is undetermined. With 6 bases removed from V and 5 bases from J, the gap between germline ends came to 9 bases. Per germline, CDR1 SGHRS and CDR2 YFSETQ. The CDR3 covers 12 residues. The CDR3 sequence is CASISVNNEQFF. CDR3 bases: TGCGCCAGCATATCAGTGAACAATGAGCAGTTCTTC. Full variable domain (outside the CDR3, taken from reference TRBV5-1 and TRBJ2-1): KAGVTQTPRYLIKTRGQQVTLSCSPISGHRSVSWYQQTPGQGLQFLFEYFSETQRNKGNFPGRFSGRQFSNSRSEMNVSTLELGDSALYLCASISVNNEQFFGPGTRLTVL.

This clone has a handful of counts. The chain uses TRBV12-3 or TRBV12-4 and TRBJ1-2; unclear D gene. Deletions cut 3 bases from V and 6 bases from J, with 11 bases between. This CDR3 region has 13 residues. The CDR3 sequence: CASSFGWLNGYTF. DNA of the CDR3: TGTGCCAGCAGTTTCGGTTGGTTGAATGGCTACACCTTC.

The rearrangement joins TRBV7-2 to TRBJ1-5; no definite D call. The CDR3 runs 16 residues. CDR1 is SGHTA and CDR2 is FQGNSA in the germline V gene. Trimming took 1 base from V and 4 from J, leaving 14 bases between them. The DNA for the CDR3 is TGTGCCAGCAGCTTAGAGCTTGCAGGAGGAAATCAGCCCCAGCATTTT. Protein product: CASSLELAGGNQPQHF.

The rearrangement uses TRBV29-1 and TRBJ1-3, with no clear D. The CDR3 length is 13 residues. Germline-derived CDR1 and CDR2 are SQVTM and ANQGSEA. The V and J ends lost 1 base and 2 bases respectively, with 6 bases between them. CDR3 residues: CSVEGFTGNTIYF. CDR3 coding DNA: TGCAGCGTTGAAGGTTTTACTGGAAACACCATATATTTT.

The chain joins TRBV7-2 to TRBJ1-4; 9 bases fit TRBD1. Per the germline V gene, CDR1 is SGHTA and CDR2 is FQGNSA. The V and J ends lost 6 bases and 5 bases, in that order; junction bases with no gene match: 7. The CDR3 has 15 amino acids. The CDR3 sequence is CASRIKQGANEKLFF. The DNA for the CDR3 is TGTGCCAGCAGAATAAAACAGGGGGCGAATGAAAAACTGTTTTTT.

The V and J genes are TRBV10-2 and TRBJ1-1; a weak D match, TRBD1 (6 bases). This CDR3 has 13 residues. Germline CDR1 reads WSHSY; CDR2 reads SAAADI. Deletions cut 7 bases from V and 6 bases from J, with 15 bases between. The CDR3 sequence: CASTLGGTSEAFF. The CDR3 coding sequence is TGCGCCAGCACCCTGGGGGGGACATCTGAAGCTTTCTTT.

The rearrangement uses TRBV6-2 or TRBV6-3 and TRBJ1-2; the match to TRBD1 covers 9 bases. The CDR3 runs to 15 residues. V lost 2 bases and J lost 2; bases outside the gene matches: 3. Germline V lookup: CDR1 MNHEY, CDR2 SVGEGT. This chain's CDR3 is CASSYRDRDNYGYTF. CDR3 in DNA: TGTGCCAGCAGTTACCGGGACAGGGACAACTATGGCTACACCTTC.

This clone was observed a handful of times. The chain has TRBV28 and TRBJ2-7, with 7 bases aligning to TRBD2. The CDR3 covers 14 residues. The germline CDR1 and CDR2 sequences are MDHEN and SYDVKM. The V and J ends lost 3 bases and 0 bases, in that order; junction bases with no gene match: 2. CDR3 nucleotides: TGTGCCAGCAGTTTCGGCGGGAGCTCCTACGAGCAGTACTTC. It translates to CASSFGGSSYEQYF.

The chain joins TRBV4-1 to TRBJ2-7; D may be TRBD2 (5 bases). The CDR3 runs to 12 residues. CDR1 MGHRA and CDR2 YSYEKL come from the germline V gene. V lost 0 bases and J lost 7, with 7 bases in between. The CDR3 protein is CASSQDPGEQYF. In nucleotides, the CDR3 is TGCGCCAGCAGCCAAGACCCGGGGGAGCAGTACTTC.

The CDR3 region has the DNA TGTGCCAGCAGCTTGGGGGACAAAGCTAACTATGGCTACACCTTC. Its translation: CASSLGDKANYGYTF. V usage is TRBV5-8 and J usage is TRBJ1-2, with D perhaps matching TRBD1 (6 bases). This CDR3 has 15 amino acids. Trimming removed 0 bases from V and 0 bases from J, with 9 bases in between. Germline-derived CDR1 and CDR2 are SGHTS and YDEGEE.

The CDR3 here is CASSRDSLSGNTIYF. In DNA form, the CDR3 reads TGTGCCAGCAGTCGGGACAGCCTCTCTGGAAACACCATATATTTT. The chain has TRBV28 and TRBJ1-3; 7 positions agree with TRBD1. The CDR3 runs 15 residues. V dropped 5 bases and J dropped 0; count of bases not matched to a gene: 4. Germline CDR1 reads MDHEN; CDR2 reads SYDVKM.

The V and J genes are TRBV10-1 and TRBJ1-5; TRBD1 matches 9 bases. The germline gives CDR1 WNHNN, CDR2 SYGVQD (reference sequence). The length of the CDR3 is 17 residues. V was clipped by 6 bases and J by 1 base; unmatched bases: 10. The CDR3 protein is CASRKGTGRISNQPQHF. CDR3 DNA: TGCGCCAGCAGGAAAGGGACAGGGAGAATAAGCAATCAGCCCCAGCATTTT.

A few counts support this clone. V and J are TRBV28 and TRBJ2-1; 10 positions agree with TRBD2. V shed 8 bases, J shed 0 bases, and the junction held 7 bases outside the gene matches. Germline CDR1 and CDR2: MDHEN and SYDVKM. This CDR3 comprises 16 residues. Here the CDR3 reads CASLSERGGSYNEQFF. CDR3 DNA sequence: TGTGCCAGCCTATCTGAGCGGGGGGGCTCCTACAATGAGCAGTTCTTC.

The V and J genes are TRBV6-1 and TRBJ2-3; D might be TRBD1 or TRBD2, each matching 6 bases. CDR3 size: 21 residues. Between the trimmed V and J ends, which lost 0 bases and 0 bases, there was a span of 25 bases. CDR1 is MNHNS, CDR2 SASEGT, per germline. This chain's CDR3 is CASSEARPGRSVGGSTDTQYF. The CDR3 DNA is TGTGCCAGCAGTGAAGCGCGTCCCGGGCGATCCGTAGGGGGGAGCACAGATACGCAGTATTTT.

The chain employs TRBV6-5 and TRBJ1-2; D not certain. V lost 2 bases and J 1 base, leaving 5 bases between the germline ends. CDR1 is MNHEY, CDR2 SVGAGI, per germline. This CDR3 comprises 13 residues. CDR3 DNA sequence: TGTGCCAGCAGTTACGAACGTAACTATGGCTACACCTTC. Amino acid sequence: CASSYERNYGYTF.

This clone came up a few times. The chain carries TRBV3-1 (or the pseudogene TRBV3-2) and TRBJ1-1, with D possibly TRBD1 on 5 matching bases. This CDR3 is built from 13 residues. Per the germline V gene, CDR1 is LGHDT and CDR2 is YNNKEL (reference sequence). Deletions cut 0 bases from V and 11 bases from J, with 13 bases between. This CDR3 reads CASSQDLQGRAFF. CDR3 sequence (DNA): TGTGCCAGCAGCCAAGACCTGCAGGGTCGGGCTTTCTTT.

Details on this clone: Being one base from a much bigger clone, this may be a read error. The gene calls are TRBV30 and TRBJ1-3; no clear D gene. This CDR3 comprises 13 residues. The V gene's germline CDR1 is GTSNPN and CDR2 SVGIG (reference sequence). This CDR3 reads CAGREVSGNTIHF. The DNA for the CDR3 is TGTGCCGGCCGGGAGGTATCCGGAAACACCATACATTTT.

The chain couples TRBV29-1 to TRBJ1-6; D unresolved. Trimming shortened V by 5 bases and J by 5 bases, and 16 bases separated the two germline ends. This CDR3 is 15 amino acids long. Germline CDR1 SQVTM, CDR2 ANQGSEA. The CDR3 here is CSVKATAENNSPLHF. The CDR3 bases are TGCAGCGTTAAGGCGACGGCGGAAAATAATTCACCCCTCCACTTT. Based on the CDR3 plus reference TRBV29-1 and TRBJ1-6, the full variable domain is SAVISQKPSRDICQRGTSLTIQCQVDSQVTMMFWYRQQPGQSLTLIATANQGSEATYESGFVIDKFPISRPNLTFSTLTVSNMSPEDSSIYLCSVKATAENNSPLHFGNGTRLTVT.